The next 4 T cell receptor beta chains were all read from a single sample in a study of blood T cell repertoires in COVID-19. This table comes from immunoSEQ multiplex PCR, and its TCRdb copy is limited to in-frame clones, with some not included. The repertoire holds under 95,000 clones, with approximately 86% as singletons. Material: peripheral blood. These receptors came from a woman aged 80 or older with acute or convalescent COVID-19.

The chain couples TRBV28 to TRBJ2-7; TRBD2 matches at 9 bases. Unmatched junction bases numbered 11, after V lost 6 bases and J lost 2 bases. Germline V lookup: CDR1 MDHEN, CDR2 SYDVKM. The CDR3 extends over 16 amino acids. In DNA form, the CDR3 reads TGTGCCAGCAGCTCCCCGGCGGGGGGGAGCACCTACGAGCAGTACTTC. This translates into CASSSPAGGSTYEQYF.

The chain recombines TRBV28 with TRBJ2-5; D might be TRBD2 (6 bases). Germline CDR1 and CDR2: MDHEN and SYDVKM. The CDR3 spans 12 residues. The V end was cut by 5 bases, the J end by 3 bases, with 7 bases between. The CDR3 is CASSGGKETQYF. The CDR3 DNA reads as TGTGCCAGCAGTGGGGGGAAAGAGACCCAGTACTTC.

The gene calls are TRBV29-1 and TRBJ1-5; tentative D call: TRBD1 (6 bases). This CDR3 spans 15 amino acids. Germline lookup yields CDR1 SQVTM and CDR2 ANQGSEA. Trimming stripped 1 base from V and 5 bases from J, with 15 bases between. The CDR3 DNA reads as TGCAGCGTTGAAGCCGGGGGGGCAGGCCATCAGCCCCAGCATTTT. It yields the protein CSVEAGGAGHQPQHF.

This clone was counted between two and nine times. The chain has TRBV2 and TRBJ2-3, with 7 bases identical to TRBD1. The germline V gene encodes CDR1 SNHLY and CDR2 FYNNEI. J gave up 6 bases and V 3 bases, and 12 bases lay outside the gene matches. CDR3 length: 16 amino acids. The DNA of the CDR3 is TGTGCCAGCAGTGATCGAGGGGGCGCAATAGGTGATACGCAGTATTTT. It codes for CASSDRGGAIGDTQYF.